This TCR beta chain was profiled in a study of beta chain features in type 1 diabetes. At the level of the study: Summed over all samples, the examined sorted cells came to fewer than 120,000,000.

General study results and limits: Naive, central memory and regulatory TCRB repertoires appeared more similar among patients than healthy donors.

A note on this clone: The antigen is not known.

Via CD45RO/CCR7/CD25/CD127/CD95/CD27, cells of the CD4+ naive, central memory, regulatory and stem cell-like memory subsets were sorted. Every isolated RNA sample was fully reverse transcribed, so sequencing captured expressed TCRB transcripts. Sequencing used immunoSEQ multiplex PCR; TCRdb keeps in-frame clones, though not all of them. The repertoire includes roughly 610,000 clones, 15% to 17% of them detected once, and 0.07% to 0.095% sits in the top ten. This CDR3 is 12 amino acids long. Germline CDR1 MDHEN, CDR2 SYDVKM. V was pared by 1 base and J by 5 bases, with 5 bases between. V is TRBV28 and J is TRBJ1-1; D unresolved. The sequenced material came from naive CD4+ T cells from blood. The TCR was taken from a man aged 18 to 30 in good health. CDR3 nucleotides: TGTGCCAGCAGTTTATCGCTGACTGAAGCTTTCTTT. It specifies CASSLSLTEAFF. The whole variable domain, filled in from reference TRBV28 and TRBJ1-1, reads DVKVTQSSRYLVKRTGEKVFLECVQDMDHENMFWYRQDPGLGLRLIYFSYDVKMKEKGDIPEGYSVSREKKERFSLILESASTNQTSMYLCASSLSLTEAFFGQGTRLTVV.